One sample yielded the 9 T cell receptor beta chains listed below, sequenced in a study of T-cell memory formation after mild COVID-19. TCRdb analysed the 5' RACE reads with MiXCR anew, one entry per CDR3 protein. The sample consists of roughly 400,000 distinct CDR3 sequences, 20% to 25% of them appearing once. The sequenced sample consisted of PBMCs or a T cell subset sorted from them (not recorded which). The receptors were sampled from an adult woman who had mild COVID-19 (a few samples of this study predate the infection). Cell type and time point are not known.

The CDR3: CASSTYPGQGGTGELFF. CDR3 nucleotide sequence: TGTGCCAGTAGTACTTACCCGGGACAGGGAGGTACCGGGGAGCTGTTTTTT. J is TRBJ2-2 and V is TRBV19, with TRBD1 identical over 9 bases. Germline assignment: CDR1 LNHDA and CDR2 SQIVND (reference sequence). Losses at the gene ends were 4 bases for V and 5 bases for J; bases not matched to a gene: 11. This CDR3 has 17 residues.

This clonotype came up a few times. The V call is TRBV6-5, the J call TRBJ2-2; D perhaps matches TRBD2 (7 bases). Trimming removed 2 bases from V and 7 bases from J, with 14 bases in between. Germline V gene data show CDR1 as MNHEY and CDR2 as SVGAGI. The CDR3 has 15 residues. The CDR3 protein is CASSYVGGGDGELFF. The CDR3 DNA reads as TGTGCCAGCAGTTACGTAGGGGGGGGCGACGGGGAGCTGTTTTTT.

This clonotype has only a few counts. The V and J genes are TRBV20-1 and TRBJ1-6; D is unresolved. The CDR3 length is 19 residues. Germline-derived CDR1 and CDR2 are DFQATT and SNEGSKA (reference sequence). V was clipped by 2 bases and J by 0 bases, with 20 bases between them. The CDR3 sequence: CSARSDGPSLSSYNSPLHF. As DNA, the CDR3 is TGCAGTGCTAGATCAGACGGGCCTTCATTGAGCTCCTATAATTCACCCCTCCACTTT.

This clonotype was found many times. The chain is built from TRBV20-1 and TRBJ2-1; D is undetermined. Germline V CDR1 and CDR2: DFQATT, SNEGSKA (reference sequence). The CDR3 runs to 12 residues. Deletions cut 0 bases from V and 7 bases from J, with 7 bases between. The CDR3: CSAREDGNEQFF. The DNA of the CDR3 is TGCAGTGCTAGAGAAGATGGGAATGAGCAGTTCTTC.

This clonotype was picked up a small number of times. The chain uses TRBV19 and TRBJ2-7; D might be TRBD2 (5 bases). V was cut by 3 bases and J by 7 bases, with 13 bases left in between. CDR1 and CDR2 (germline): LNHDA, SQIVND (reference sequence). CDR3 length: 13 amino acids. In nucleotides, the CDR3 is TGTGCCAGTAGTATCTCGCGGGCGGGTGAGCAGTACTTC. This codes for CASSISRAGEQYF.

In its sample, this clonotype was seen a few times. V is TRBV7-9 and J is TRBJ1-1; 9 nucleotides agree with TRBD1. This CDR3 is 15 amino acids long. Germline V gene sequence: CDR1 SEHNR, CDR2 FQNEAQ (reference sequence). V was pared by 2 bases and J by 5 bases, with 6 bases of the junction left unmatched. CDR3 DNA: TGTGCCAGCAGCTTAACCACGACAGGGGGAACTGAAGCTTTCTTT. Its protein is CASSLTTTGGTEAFF.

V usage is TRBV3-1 and J usage is TRBJ2-1; D is perhaps TRBD1 (6 bases). The CDR3 has 16 residues. CDR1 LGHDT and CDR2 YNNKEL come from the germline V gene (reference sequence). V was trimmed by 0 bases and J by 9 bases, leaving 18 bases between them. This chain's CDR3 is CASSQDPRLAGVEQFF. As DNA, the CDR3 is TGTGCCAGCAGCCAAGATCCAAGGCTAGCAGGGGTTGAGCAGTTCTTC.

This clonotype came up a few times. The genes are TRBV12-3 or TRBV12-4 and TRBJ2-2, with 8 bases identical to TRBD2. The CDR3 extends over 15 amino acids. Trimming took 6 bases from V and 8 from J; bases not matched to a gene: 11. CDR3 coding DNA: TGTGCCAGCAGCTCCCGTACTAGCGGCACGGGGGAGCTGTTTTTT. This gives the protein CASSSRTSGTGELFF.

The V gene is TRBV20-1, the J gene TRBJ2-5; D not resolved. With 6 bases removed from V and 1 base from J, the gap between germline ends came to 18 bases. The CDR3 is 15 amino acids. CDR1 is DFQATT, CDR2 SNEGSKA, per germline (reference sequence). In DNA form, the CDR3 reads TGCAGTGCCCCAGGTGGGCCGCTTCCCCAAGAGACCCAGTACTTC. The encoded protein is CSAPGGPLPQETQYF.